A single sample is the source of the 17 T cell receptor beta chains below, sequenced in a study of T cells in Graves' hyperthyroidism and ophthalmopathy. From RNA transcripts, TCR beta CDR3 regions were amplified. When the TCR CDR3 underwent first-round RT-PCR, the HTBI primer set was used. One entry per CDR3 protein, called by TCRdb with MiXCR from the multiplex PCR reads. Found here are some 600,000 distinct CDR3 sequences, 11% to 15% of them singletons; the top ten hold less than 6%. The specimen was blood. Every receptor here comes from a young woman with Graves' hyperthyroidism that later progressed to Graves' ophthalmopathy.

The chain couples TRBV6-5 to TRBJ1-5; 8 bases fit TRBD1. The J segment lost 4 bases and the V segment lost 2 bases, leaving 10 bases of the junction unmatched. CDR3 size: 17 residues. CDR1 is MNHEY and CDR2 is SVGAGI in the germline V gene. CDR3 in DNA: TGTGCCAGCAGTTACCTCACAGGGGGGCAGGGAAATCAGCCCCAGCATTTT. Protein product: CASSYLTGGQGNQPQHF.

There are many counts of this clonotype. V gene TRBV6-5 combines with J gene TRBJ1-1, with unresolved D. Trimming stripped 0 bases from V and 3 bases from J, with 8 bases between. There are 14 residues in the CDR3. Germline CDR1 and CDR2: MNHEY and SVGAGI. CDR3: CASSYSKGDTEAFF. The CDR3 nucleotides read TGTGCCAGCAGTTACTCCAAGGGCGACACTGAAGCTTTCTTT.

There are many counts of this clonotype. The chain has TRBV11-2 and TRBJ2-1, with TRBD2 identical over 7 bases. Germline V gene data show CDR1 as SGHAT and CDR2 as FQNNGV. The CDR3 is 17 amino acids. J lost 5 bases, V lost 1 base, and 11 bases had no gene match. CDR3 in amino acids: CASSLVASGQIDNEQFF. The CDR3 coding sequence is TGTGCCAGCAGCTTAGTGGCTAGCGGCCAAATCGACAATGAGCAGTTCTTC.

This clonotype was observed many times. The J gene is TRBJ1-3, the V gene TRBV12-3 or TRBV12-4; D may be TRBD1 (6 bases). Trimming took 5 bases from V and 0 from J, leaving 11 bases between them. The CDR3 runs 15 residues. The chain's CDR3 is CASSRDKSSGNTIYF. The CDR3 nucleotides read TGTGCCAGCAGTAGGGACAAGAGCTCTGGAAACACCATATATTTT.

The chain uses TRBV20-1 and TRBJ2-7, with TRBD2 identical over 7 bases. Trimming cost V 7 bases and J 7 bases; bases outside gene matches: 22. Germline V gives CDR1 DFQATT, CDR2 SNEGSKA (reference sequence). This CDR3 has 16 amino acids. CDR3 sequence (DNA): TGCAGTGTCCCCCCAAGTGGGCTAGCGGCGCCAGGTGAGCAGTACTTC. The encoded protein is CSVPPSGLAAPGEQYF.

This clonotype was counted at least ten times. The rearrangement links TRBV12-5 to TRBJ2-4; 7 nucleotides align to TRBD1. The J segment lost 0 bases and the V segment lost 0 bases, leaving 17 bases of the junction unmatched. Germline values: CDR1 LGHNT, CDR2 FRNRAP. The CDR3 is 21 amino acids. The CDR3 nucleotides are TGTGCTAGTGGTTTGGTAGTGACGGGACAGAGTCGGCCACTAGCCAAAAACATTCAGTACTTC. Translated: CASGLVVTGQSRPLAKNIQYF. Full variable domain (missing parts from reference TRBV12-5 and TRBJ2-4): DARVTQTPRHKVTEMGQEVTMRCQPILGHNTVFWYRQTMMQGLELLAYFRNRAPLDDSGMPKDRFSAEMPDATLATLKIQPSEPRDSAVYFCASGLVVTGQSRPLAKNIQYFGAGTRLSVL.

This clonotype was detected only a few times. The chain is built from TRBV6-1 and TRBJ2-3; 8 nucleotides align to TRBD1. CDR3 length: 14 residues. The ends lost 6 bases at V and 5 bases at J; junction bases unmatched: 7. Germline values: CDR1 MNHNS, CDR2 SASEGT. The CDR3 sequence is CASRQTGVGDTQYF. Written as DNA, the CDR3 is TGTGCCAGCAGACAGACAGGGGTCGGAGATACGCAGTATTTT.

The V gene is TRBV30, the J gene TRBJ1-1; D unclear. The CDR3 is 13 residues long. V was trimmed by 1 base and J by 1 base, leaving 7 bases between them. CDR1 is GTSNPN, CDR2 SVGIG, per germline (reference sequence). This chain's CDR3 is CAWSAGSNTEAFF. The DNA for the CDR3 is TGTGCCTGGAGTGCGGGATCGAACACTGAAGCTTTCTTT.

About this clonotype: One end of the junction varies from germline; a read error may be responsible. The rearrangement links TRBV20-1 to TRBJ1-4; TRBD1 agrees at 7 bases. Germline-derived CDR1 and CDR2 are DFQATT and SNEGSKA (reference sequence). This CDR3 region has 14 residues. The CDR3 reads CSASQDRRGEKLVF. The CDR3 DNA follows: TGCAGTGCTTCTCAGGACAGGAGGGGGGAAAAACTGGTTTTT.

This clonotype appeared many times. V is TRBV28 and J is TRBJ1-4; D is unresolved. The ends were cut back, 3 bases at V and 8 bases at J, with 7 bases in the middle. CDR3 length: 12 residues. Looked up from germline, CDR1 is MDHEN and CDR2 is SYDVKM. CDR3 amino acids: CASSFLREKLFF. DNA of the CDR3: TGTGCCAGCAGTTTCTTGCGGGAAAAACTGTTTTTT.

This clonotype has ten or more counts. The rearrangement links TRBV3-1 to TRBJ2-5, with a possible D match to TRBD2 (6 bases). Per germline, CDR1 LGHDT and CDR2 YNNKEL (reference sequence). V was trimmed by 0 bases and J by 5 bases, leaving 10 bases between them. The CDR3 totals 14 residues. CDR3 loop: CASSQDLARETQYF. The DNA for the CDR3 is TGTGCCAGCAGCCAAGACCTAGCGAGGGAGACCCAGTACTTC.

This clonotype occurred many times. This chain joins TRBV13 and TRBJ1-1; possible D gene TRBD1, 6 bases. Germline loops: CDR1 PRHDT, CDR2 FYEKMQ (reference sequence). The CDR3 spans 14 residues. Trimming stripped 6 bases from V and 1 base from J, with 12 bases between. In DNA, the CDR3 is TGTGCCAGCAGGGCCGCGGGGGCGAACACTGAAGCTTTCTTT. Translated: CASRAAGANTEAFF.

This clonotype was observed at least ten times. This chain links TRBV30 with TRBJ1-1, with TRBD1 as a possible D gene (6 bases). CDR3 length: 13 residues. V lost 0 bases and J lost 5, with 10 bases in between. Germline CDR1 reads GTSNPN; CDR2 reads SVGIG (reference sequence). The CDR3 coding sequence is TGTGCCTGGAGTGTTGGGGGCGTTACTGAAGCTTTCTTT. This sequence encodes CAWSVGGVTEAFF.

This clonotype was detected only a few times. A read error is possible here, since a much larger clone lies one base away. V gene TRBV11-2 combines with J gene TRBJ2-1, with 11 nucleotides matching TRBD2. The CDR3 spans 15 residues. Germline assignment: CDR1 SGHAT and CDR2 FQNNGV. DNA of the CDR3: TGTGCCAGCAGCTCGATAGCGGGGGGGGACAATGAGCAGCTCTTC. Its translation is CASSSIAGGDNEQLF. The variable domain in full, with the rest retrieved from reference TRBV11-2 and TRBJ2-1, is EAGVAQSPRYKIIEKRQSVAFWCNPISGHATLYWYQQILGQGPKLLIQFQNNGVVDDSQLPKDRFSAERLKGVDSTLKIQPAKLEDSAVYLCASSSIAGGDNEQLFGPGTRLTVL.

This clonotype was found a few times. V and J are TRBV14 and TRBJ2-7, with D perhaps given as TRBD1 or TRBD2 (6 bases each). V lost 3 bases and J 4 bases, leaving 16 bases between the germline ends. This CDR3 has 15 amino acids. Looked up from germline, CDR1 is SGHDN and CDR2 is FVKESK. DNA for the CDR3: TGTGCCAGCAGCCAGGTTGAGGGGGGAAGATACGAGCAGTACTTC. Protein sequence: CASSQVEGGRYEQYF.

In its sample, this clonotype was seen many times. This chain connects TRBV5-6 to TRBJ1-1; D remains ambiguous. The germline V gene encodes CDR1 SGHDT and CDR2 YYEEEE. The CDR3 spans 12 residues. V shed 4 bases and J shed 7 bases, with 11 bases lying between them. CDR3 amino acids: CASSLALFEAFF. The CDR3 bases are TGTGCCAGCAGCCTGGCCCTCTTTGAAGCTTTCTTT.

This clonotype was counted only a few times. This clone may be a read error of a much larger clone one base away. The chain recombines TRBV27 with TRBJ1-5; D unresolved. Per germline, CDR1 MNHEY and CDR2 SMNVEV (reference sequence). The CDR3 length is 14 residues. This CDR3 reads CTSSSPVRNQPQHF. In DNA form, the CDR3 reads TGTACCAGCAGTTCGCCGGTCCGCAATCAGCCCCAGCATTTT.